The 10 T cell receptor beta chains presented below share a single source sample, sequenced in a study of T cells in Graves' hyperthyroidism and ophthalmopathy. RNA transcripts provided the source from which TCR beta CDR3 regions were amplified. Initially, a first-round RT-PCR of the TCR CDR3 employed the HTBI primer set. TCRdb reprocessed the multiplex PCR reads via MiXCR and lists one record per CDR3 protein. This repertoire shows over 450,000 distinct CDR3 sequences, about 15% found once; its top ten account for over 15%. The sequenced material came from blood. All receptors come from a woman aged 18 to 35 with Graves' hyperthyroidism.

This clonotype came up many times. The rearrangement links TRBV6-2 or TRBV6-3 to TRBJ2-7, with D maybe TRBD1 (6 bases). This CDR3 spans 13 amino acids. Trimming pared 6 bases from V and 6 bases from J, leaving 15 bases between. Germline loops: CDR1 MNHEY, CDR2 SVGEGT. CDR3 nucleotides: TGTGCCAGCAGACGACAGGTCTCGAGCGAGCAGTACGTC. Translation: CASRRQVSSEQYV.

In its sample, this clonotype was seen many times. The chain employs TRBV12-3 or TRBV12-4 and TRBJ1-4; 7 nucleotides match TRBD1. J was trimmed by 8 bases and V by 8 bases; bases with no gene match: 14. The CDR3 has 15 amino acids. For the CDR3, the DNA is TGTGCCAGCCGCCCTCGACAGGGCCACAACGAAAAACTGTTTTTT. Its translation: CASRPRQGHNEKLFF.

V and J are TRBV20-1 and TRBJ2-2; D is ambiguous. Deletions cut 1 base from V and 6 bases from J, with 9 bases between. The CDR3 runs to 13 residues. Germline loops: CDR1 DFQATT, CDR2 SNEGSKA (reference sequence). The CDR3 sequence is CSARAWQSGELFF. The CDR3 nucleotides read TGCAGTGCTAGAGCCTGGCAGTCCGGGGAGCTGTTTTTT.

Notes on this clonotype: Sequence at one end of the junction differs from germline and may be a read error. V gene TRBV5-6 combines with J gene TRBJ2-3, with 7 bases matching TRBD2. The CDR3 runs 18 residues. The V gene's germline CDR1 is SGHDT and CDR2 YYEEEE. The CDR3, as DNA: TGTGCCAGCGGCTTGGAGTTGGGCAGATGGGAGGGCACAGATACGCAGTATTTC. This translates into CASGLELGRWEGTDTQYF.

The chain has TRBV29-1 and TRBJ1-1; D gene unclear. Trimming stripped 4 bases from V and 2 bases from J, with 5 bases between. CDR1 and CDR2 (germline): SQVTM, ANQGSEA. The length of the CDR3 is 11 residues. The CDR3 coding sequence is TGCAGCGTTGCTACAAACACTGAAGCTTTCTTT. It specifies CSVATNTEAFF.

This clonotype appeared many times. The V gene is TRBV3-1, the J gene TRBJ1-2; perhaps TRBD1 as D (6 bases). The CDR3 has 13 residues. CDR1 is LGHDT, CDR2 YNNKEL, per germline (reference sequence). Trimming cost V 1 base and J 4 bases, with 7 bases left between them. The CDR3 is CASSQGTAYGYTF. The CDR3 nucleotides read TGTGCCAGCAGCCAAGGGACAGCCTATGGCTACACCTTC.

This clonotype was detected ten times or more. The gene calls are TRBV20-1 and TRBJ2-3; D possibly uses TRBD1 or TRBD2 (6 bases each). CDR1 and CDR2 from the germline V gene are DFQATT and SNEGSKA (reference sequence). V dropped 6 bases and J dropped 4 bases, with 20 bases sitting between them. The CDR3 contains 15 residues. This chain's CDR3 is CSASERGEPADTQYF. CDR3 bases: TGCAGTGCATCAGAGAGGGGGGAGCCCGCAGATACGCAGTATTTT.

With respect to this clonotype: Germline is not matched at one junction end, which may reflect a read error. This chain connects TRBV2 to TRBJ2-1; a weak D match, TRBD1 (6 bases). Germline V gives CDR1 SNHLY, CDR2 FYNNEI. The CDR3 has 15 amino acids. The CDR3 sequence: CASSRPGQDGNEQFF. CDR3 DNA sequence: TGCGCCAGCAGCCGACCGGGACAAGACGGAAATGAGCAGTTCTTC.

In its sample, this clonotype was seen a few times. V is TRBV7-2 and J is TRBJ1-2, with a weak D call TRBD1 (5 bases). Germline CDR1 and CDR2: SGHTA and FQGNSA. This CDR3 has 15 residues. With 6 bases removed from V and 4 bases from J, the gap between germline ends came to 18 bases. CDR3 bases: TGTGCCAGCAGTAACGATCGGGACTCCGCCTATGGCTACACCTTC. It yields the protein CASSNDRDSAYGYTF.

This clonotype has ten or more counts. This rearrangement joins TRBV11-3 to TRBJ1-1; D possibly corresponds to TRBD1 (5 bases). The V gene's germline CDR1 is SGHNT and CDR2 YENEEA. V lost 9 bases and J 0 bases, leaving 11 bases between the germline ends. This CDR3 has 13 amino acids. This chain's CDR3 is CASRDHMNTEAFF. CDR3 nucleotides: TGTGCCAGTAGGGACCACATGAACACTGAAGCTTTCTTT.